These T cell receptor beta chains were read from a single sample in a study of radiotherapy plus CTLA-4 blockade in lung cancer. Assay used: immunoSEQ multiplex PCR; TCRdb lists only in-frame clones, some missing. The data hold roughly 50,000 clones, with roughly four fifths observed a single time. The source material was peripheral blood, sampled from a patient treated with radiotherapy plus ipilimumab. The receptor set was obtained from a human donor with non-small cell lung cancer whose response to radiotherapy plus ipilimumab could not be evaluated. CDR3s include the opening cysteine and the closing phenylalanine or tryptophan. Each record gives: J gene, V gene, clone size, D gene, CDR3 DNA, CDR3 protein. The D gene is left open where the match is weak. The size entry is marked missing in some rows and otherwise reads once, few, many or a size class.

TRBJ1-1,TRBV7-2,-,TRBD1,TGTGCCAGCAGCTGGACCTACCGGGACAGAGAGAACACTGAAGCTTTCTTT,CASSWTYRDRENTEAFF
TRBJ2-3,TRBV6-1,-,TRBD1,TGTGCCAGCAGTCGTGGGGACAGGGGAACAGATACGCAGTATTTT,CASSRGDRGTDTQYF
TRBJ1-5,TRBV7-8,-,-,TGTGCCAGCAGTCCTGGGGGCTCTTATAGCAATCAGCCCCAGCATTTT,CASSPGGSYSNQPQHF
TRBJ2-3,TRBV28,-,-,TGTGCCAGCAGTTTTTCTGCGGGGCACACAGATACGCAGTATTTT,CASSFSAGHTDTQYF
TRBJ1-5,TRBV19,-,-,TGTGCCAGTAGTATTGGGCAGGGCGAGCCCCAGCATTTT,CASSIGQGEPQHF
TRBJ2-5,TRBV29-1,-,-,TGCAGCGTTGCAGGGGTCCCCCAAGAGACCCAGTACTTC,CSVAGVPQETQYF
TRBJ1-2,TRBV28,-,-,TGTGCCAGAAGAAACACAGGGACTACCTATGGCTACACCTTC,CARRNTGTTYGYTF
TRBJ2-2,TRBV5-1,-,TRBD1,TGCGCCAGCAGCTTCAAGACAGGGGCGAACACCGGGGAGCTGTTTTTT,CASSFKTGANTGELFF
TRBJ1-1,TRBV9,-,-,TGTGCCAGCAGCGTAGACATGGGGGGGTCTGAAGCTTTCTTT,CASSVDMGGSEAFF
TRBJ2-2,TRBV28,few,-,TGTGCCAGCAGTTTGCCCATGGCAGGGCCTAACACCGGGGAGCTGTTTTTT,CASSLPMAGPNTGELFF
TRBJ1-3,TRBV5-4,-,TRBD1,TGTGCCAGCAGCTTATCGACAGGGCCTGGAAACACCATATATTTT,CASSLSTGPGNTIYF
TRBJ2-7,TRBV5-1,-,-,TGCGCCAGCAGCTTCGTACGGGGAGGCCTTTCCGAGCAGTACTTC,CASSFVRGGLSEQYF
TRBJ2-7,TRBV4-1,-,-,TGCGCCAGCAGCCAAGATCAGGAACAGGGAATAACCTACGAGCAGTACTTC,CASSQDQEQGITYEQYF
TRBJ2-2,TRBV19,-,-,TGTGCCAGTAGTATCAGGGTTCTCACCGGGGAGCTGTTTTTT,CASSIRVLTGELFF
TRBJ1-2,TRBV19,-,TRBD1,TGTGCCAGTAGTACCTCTGGACAGGGTATCTATGGCTACACCTTC,CASSTSGQGIYGYTF
TRBJ2-5,TRBV5-6,-,TRBD1,TGTGCCAGCAGCTCACGGGACAGGGAGTACTTC,CASSSRDREYF
TRBJ1-1,TRBV2,-,-,TGTGCCAGCAACCCCAGGGTTTCGAACACTGAAGCTTTCTTT,CASNPRVSNTEAFF
TRBJ2-3,TRBV9,-,TRBD2,TGTGCCAGCAGCGTAGTGGCGGGAGCGGCAGATACGCAGTATTTT,CASSVVAGAADTQYF
TRBJ2-5,TRBV9,-,TRBD2,TGTGCCAGCAGCGTAGCTAGCGGGAGGATAGGAGAGACCCAGTACTTC,CASSVASGRIGETQYF
TRBJ1-4,TRBV2,few,-,TGTGCCAGCAGTGAAGTCGCAGTCGCCGAAAAACTGTTTTTT,CASSEVAVAEKLFF
TRBJ2-5,TRBV2,-,-,TGTGCCAGCAGTGAAAGGAGGGACCAAGAGACCCAGTACTTC,CASSERRDQETQYF
TRBJ2-3,TRBV5-1,few,-,TGCGCCAGCAGCTTGGACAGGGGCACAGATACGCAGTATTTT,CASSLDRGTDTQYF